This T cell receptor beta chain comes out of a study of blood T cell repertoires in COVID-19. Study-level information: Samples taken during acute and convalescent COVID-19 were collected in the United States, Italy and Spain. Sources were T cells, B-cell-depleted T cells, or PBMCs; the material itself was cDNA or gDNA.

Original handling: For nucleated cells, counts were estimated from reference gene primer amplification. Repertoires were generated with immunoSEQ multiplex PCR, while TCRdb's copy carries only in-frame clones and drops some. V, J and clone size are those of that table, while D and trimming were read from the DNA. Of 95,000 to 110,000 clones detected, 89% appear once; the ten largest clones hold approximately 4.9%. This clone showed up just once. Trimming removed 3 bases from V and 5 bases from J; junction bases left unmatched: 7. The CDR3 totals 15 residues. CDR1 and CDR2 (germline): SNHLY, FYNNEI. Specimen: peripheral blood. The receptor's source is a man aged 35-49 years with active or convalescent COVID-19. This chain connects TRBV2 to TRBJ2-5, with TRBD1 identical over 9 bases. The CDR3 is CASSERDRAPETQYF. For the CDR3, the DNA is TGTGCCAGCAGTGAGAGGGACAGGGCCCCCGAGACCCAGTACTTC.